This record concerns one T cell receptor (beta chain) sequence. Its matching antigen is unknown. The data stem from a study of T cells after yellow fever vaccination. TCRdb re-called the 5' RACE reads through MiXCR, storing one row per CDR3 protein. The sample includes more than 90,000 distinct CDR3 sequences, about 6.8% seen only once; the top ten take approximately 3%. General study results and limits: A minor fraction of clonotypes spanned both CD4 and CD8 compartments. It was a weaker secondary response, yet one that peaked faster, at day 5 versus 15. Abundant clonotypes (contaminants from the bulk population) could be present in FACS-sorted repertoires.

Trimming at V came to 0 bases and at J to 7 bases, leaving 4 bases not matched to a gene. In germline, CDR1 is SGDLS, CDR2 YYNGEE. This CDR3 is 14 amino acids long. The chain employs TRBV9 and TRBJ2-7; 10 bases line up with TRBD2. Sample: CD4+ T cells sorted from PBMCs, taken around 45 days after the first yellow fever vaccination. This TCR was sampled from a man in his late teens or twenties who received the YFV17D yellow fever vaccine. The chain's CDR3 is CASSVGAGGYEQYF. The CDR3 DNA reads TGTGCCAGCAGCGTAGGAGCGGGGGGGTATGAGCAGTACTTC.